This T cell receptor beta chain was obtained from a study of identical twins. Overall study results and limits: Modelling approaches yielded underestimates of out-of-frame TCR alpha sharing between monozygotic twins.

A note on this clonotype: Its matching antigen is unknown.

Template switching (which added a universal primer site) was used, and cDNA carried unique molecular identifiers. TCRdb redid the calling of the 5' RACE reads with MiXCR, one entry per CDR3 protein. The data contain hundreds of thousands of distinct CDR3 sequences, 15% to 20% of them singletons. Germline V gene lookup returns CDR1 WSHSY and CDR2 SAAADI. This CDR3 region has 13 residues. With 6 bases clipped from V and 9 bases from J, the junction kept 5 bases outside the gene matches. This sample was also put to use in a study of T cells expressing NK-cell markers.

The TCR was taken from a woman aged 18-29 years in good health. Sequencing input: PBMCs. J is TRBJ1-6 and V is TRBV10-2; 7 bases align to TRBD1. In nucleotides, the CDR3 is TGCGCCAGCAGCCGGGACAGTGCTTCACCCCTCCACTTT. Protein product: CASSRDSASPLHF.